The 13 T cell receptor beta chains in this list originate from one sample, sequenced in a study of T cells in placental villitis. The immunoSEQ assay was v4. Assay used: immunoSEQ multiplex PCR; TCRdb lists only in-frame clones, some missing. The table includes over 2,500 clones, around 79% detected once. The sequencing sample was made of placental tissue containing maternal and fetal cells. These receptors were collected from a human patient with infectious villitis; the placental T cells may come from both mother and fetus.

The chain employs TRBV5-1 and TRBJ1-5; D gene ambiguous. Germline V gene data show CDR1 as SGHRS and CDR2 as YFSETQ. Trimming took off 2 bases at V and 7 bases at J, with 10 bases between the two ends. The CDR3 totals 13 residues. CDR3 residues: CASSLGQSQPQHF. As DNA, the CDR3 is TGCGCCAGCAGCTTAGGCCAGTCACAGCCCCAGCATTTT.

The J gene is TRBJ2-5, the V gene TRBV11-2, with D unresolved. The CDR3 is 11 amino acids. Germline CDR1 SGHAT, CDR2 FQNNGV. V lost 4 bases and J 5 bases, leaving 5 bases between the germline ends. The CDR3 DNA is TGTGCCAGCAGCTCCGGGGAGACCCAGTACTTC. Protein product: CASSSGETQYF.

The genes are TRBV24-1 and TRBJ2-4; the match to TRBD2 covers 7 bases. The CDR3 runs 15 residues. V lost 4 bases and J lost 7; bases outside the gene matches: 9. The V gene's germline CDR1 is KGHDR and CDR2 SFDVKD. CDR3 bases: TGTGCCACCAGTGACGCTGGGGGGGACCCGAACATTCAGTACTTC. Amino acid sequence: CATSDAGGDPNIQYF.

The CDR3 region is CASSRDRRYYF. The CDR3 bases are TGTGCCAGCAGTCGAGACAGACGGTATTACTTC. The chain carries TRBV6-2 or TRBV6-3 and TRBJ2-5; perhaps TRBD1 as D (5 bases). Trimming pared 5 bases from V and 14 bases from J, leaving 15 bases between. This CDR3 contains 11 residues. Germline V gene data show CDR1 as MNHEY and CDR2 as SVGEGT.

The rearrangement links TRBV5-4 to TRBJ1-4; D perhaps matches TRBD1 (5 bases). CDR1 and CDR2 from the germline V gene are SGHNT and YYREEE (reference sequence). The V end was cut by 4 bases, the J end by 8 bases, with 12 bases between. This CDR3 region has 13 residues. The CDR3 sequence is CASSPSRAEKLFF. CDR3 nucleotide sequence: TGTGCCAGCAGCCCTAGCAGGGCCGAAAAACTGTTTTTT.

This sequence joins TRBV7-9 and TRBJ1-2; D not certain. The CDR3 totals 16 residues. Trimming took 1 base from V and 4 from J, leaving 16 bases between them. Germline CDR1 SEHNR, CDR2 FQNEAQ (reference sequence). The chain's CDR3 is CASSLGQKGIFYGYTF. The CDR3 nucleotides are TGTGCCAGCAGCTTAGGGCAAAAAGGGATCTTCTATGGCTACACCTTC.

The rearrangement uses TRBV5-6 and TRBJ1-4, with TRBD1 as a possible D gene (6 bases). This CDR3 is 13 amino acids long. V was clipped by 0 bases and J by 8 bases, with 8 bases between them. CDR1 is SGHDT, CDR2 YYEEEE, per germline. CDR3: CASSLAGAEKLFF. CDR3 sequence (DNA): TGTGCCAGCAGCTTGGCAGGGGCCGAAAAACTGTTTTTT.

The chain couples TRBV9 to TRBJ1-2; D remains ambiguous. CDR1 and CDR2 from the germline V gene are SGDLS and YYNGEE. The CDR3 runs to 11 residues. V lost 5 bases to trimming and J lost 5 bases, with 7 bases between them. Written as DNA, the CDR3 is TGTGCCAGCAGGGGTGCTTATGGCTACACCTTC. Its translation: CASRGAYGYTF.

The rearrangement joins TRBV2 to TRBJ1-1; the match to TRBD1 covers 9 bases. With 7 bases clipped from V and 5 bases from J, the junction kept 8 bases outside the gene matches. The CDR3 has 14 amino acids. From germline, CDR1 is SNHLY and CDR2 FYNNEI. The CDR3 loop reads CASKGQGTTTEAFF. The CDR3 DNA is TGTGCCAGCAAGGGACAGGGAACGACTACTGAAGCTTTCTTT.

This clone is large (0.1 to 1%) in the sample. This CDR3 reads CATSRDREDLIDQPQHF. CDR3 coding DNA: TGTGCCACCAGCAGAGATCGTGAGGACTTGATCGATCAGCCCCAGCATTTT. V and J are TRBV15 and TRBJ1-5, with unresolved D. Germline CDR1 is LNHNV and CDR2 is YYDKDF (reference sequence). The CDR3 runs 17 residues. Between the trimmed V and J ends, which lost 0 bases and 5 bases, there was a span of 17 bases.

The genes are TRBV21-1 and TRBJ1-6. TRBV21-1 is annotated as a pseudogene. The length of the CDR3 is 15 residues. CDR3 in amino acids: CASTCRMAGYSPLHF. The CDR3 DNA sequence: TGTGCCAGCACTTGTAGAATGGCCGGTTATTCACCCCTCCACTTT.

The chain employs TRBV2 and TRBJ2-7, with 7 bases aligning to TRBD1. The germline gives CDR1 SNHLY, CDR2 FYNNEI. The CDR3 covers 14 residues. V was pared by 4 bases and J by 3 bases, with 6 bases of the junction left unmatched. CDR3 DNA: TGTGCCAGCAGTGTTTTAGCAGGGGGCTACGAGCAGTACTTC. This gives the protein CASSVLAGGYEQYF.

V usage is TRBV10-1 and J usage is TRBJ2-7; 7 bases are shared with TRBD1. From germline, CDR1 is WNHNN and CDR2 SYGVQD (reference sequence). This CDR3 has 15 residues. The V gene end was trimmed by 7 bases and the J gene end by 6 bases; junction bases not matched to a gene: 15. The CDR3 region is CASNPLTGENSEQYF. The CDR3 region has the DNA TGCGCCAGCAACCCGTTAACAGGGGAAAACTCCGAGCAGTACTTC.